The clone carrying this T cell receptor beta chain came up once. Antigen unknown. The record originates from a study of radiation and T cells in renal cell carcinoma. Overall study: Nephrectomy followed 15 Gy stereotactic body radiation by 4 weeks. Study findings and constraints: Top tumor clonotypes rose in blood 2 weeks post-radiation, then contracted. Pretreatment tumor biopsies were lacking, so baseline clonotypes are unknown.

The time point is: blood 2 weeks post-SBRT. The sample's treatment: 15 Gy SBRT to primary tumor, nephrectomy 4 weeks later. The patient's renal cell carcinoma had clear cell pathology. The CDR3 totals 14 residues. V was shortened by 2 bases and J by 6 bases, with 14 bases between the two germline ends. The V gene's germline CDR1 is MNHNS and CDR2 SASEGT. Measured with immunoSEQ multiplex PCR; TCRdb has only the in-frame clones, and not every one. The sample yields some 150,000 clones, roughly 90% seen once. The rearrangement joins TRBV6-1 to TRBJ2-7, with D possibly being TRBD1 (6 bases). The material sequenced was blood, taken from a patient whose treatment included radiotherapy and nephrectomy. The receptor was derived from a woman aged 45 to 65 with renal cell carcinoma. CDR3: CASSELVRGSEQYF. CDR3 sequence (DNA): TGTGCCAGCAGTGAATTAGTCAGGGGAAGCGAGCAGTACTTC.